The 31 T cell receptor beta chains in this list originate from one sample, sequenced in a study of vaccination effects on CD4 cells after COVID-19. Pools of viral peptides were used by the ViraFEST assay to expand antigen-specific CD4+ T cells ahead of sequencing. The authors isolated CD4+ T cells after around nine days of culture. Among the vaccine recipients, none had a prior SARS-CoV-2 infection, and nucleocapsid antibodies were negative. Which antigens these TCRs recognize remains unknown. Assay used: immunoSEQ multiplex PCR; TCRdb lists only in-frame clones, some missing. Among approximately 30,000 clones listed, around four fifths were seen once. The starting material was CD4+ T cells from PBMCs cultured with HCoV-OC43 spike peptides, obtained before COVID-19 vaccination. Subset denoted: HCoV-OC43 spike overlapping peptide pool stimulation. The receptors originated from a human donor who received a COVID-19 vaccine.

The rearrangement uses TRBV9 and TRBJ2-3, with 8 bases matching TRBD2. Losses at the gene ends were 6 bases for V and 5 bases for J; bases not matched to a gene: 8. In germline, CDR1 is SGDLS, CDR2 YYNGEE. The CDR3 runs 14 residues. The CDR3 region is CASTRGGLEDTQYF. CDR3 sequence (DNA): TGTGCCAGCACCCGGGGGGGCCTCGAAGATACGCAGTATTTT.

The table lists this clone with a few counts. The rearrangement links TRBV5-1 to TRBJ2-2; the match to TRBD2 covers 7 bases. From germline, CDR1 is SGHRS and CDR2 YFSETQ. The CDR3 consists of 14 residues. With 6 bases clipped from V and 2 bases from J, the junction kept 4 bases outside the gene matches. The CDR3 region is CASTRGDNTGELFF. The CDR3 region has the DNA TGCGCCAGCACCCGGGGGGATAACACCGGGGAGCTGTTTTTT.

This clone has just a few counts. The chain is built from TRBV2 and TRBJ1-5; 11 bases align to TRBD1. Germline V CDR1 and CDR2: SNHLY, FYNNEI. Unmatched junction bases numbered 1, after V lost 8 bases and J lost 4 bases. The CDR3 sequence is 13 residues long. The DNA for the CDR3 is TGTGCCAGCGGACAGGGGGCGAATCAGCCCCAGCATTTT. Its translation: CASGQGANQPQHF. The variable domain in full, completed from reference TRBV2 and TRBJ1-5, reads EPEVTQTPSHQVTQMGQEVILRCVPISNHLYFYWYRQILGQKVEFLVSFYNNEISEKSEIFDDQFSVERPDGSNFTLKIRSTKLEDSAMYFCASGQGANQPQHFGDGTRLSIL.

This clone was detected only a few times. This rearrangement joins TRBV5-4 to TRBJ1-6, with 7 bases identical to TRBD1. V trimming: 2 bases; J trimming: 5 bases; junction bases outside the gene matches: 4. Germline V gene data show CDR1 as SGHNT and CDR2 as YYREEE (reference sequence). The CDR3 sequence is 15 residues long. The CDR3 coding sequence is TGTGCCAGCAGCTTACAGGGGCGCGATAATTCACCCCTCCACTTT. It encodes CASSLQGRDNSPLHF.

This rearrangement joins TRBV5-4 to TRBJ1-6; D is ambiguous. Germline assignment: CDR1 SGHNT and CDR2 YYREEE (reference sequence). V lost 4 bases and J lost 0, with 8 bases in between. The CDR3 consists of 15 residues. This CDR3 reads CASSGGGSYNSPLHF. The CDR3 nucleotides read TGTGCCAGCAGCGGAGGAGGCTCCTATAATTCACCCCTCCACTTT.

This clone was observed once. The J gene is TRBJ1-2, the V gene TRBV29-1; D is unresolved. V was trimmed by 4 bases and J by 1 base, leaving 10 bases between them. This CDR3 is 13 amino acids long. Germline CDR1 and CDR2: SQVTM and ANQGSEA. CDR3 amino acids: CSVAELVNYGYTF. The CDR3 bases are TGCAGCGTTGCTGAGCTAGTTAACTATGGCTACACCTTC.

The V call is TRBV12-3 or TRBV12-4, the J call TRBJ2-3, with unresolved D. This CDR3 is 12 amino acids long. With 0 bases removed from V and 5 bases from J, the gap between germline ends came to 3 bases. In DNA form, the CDR3 reads TGTGCCAGCAGTTTAGCGGGAGATACGCAGTATTTT. Its translation is CASSLAGDTQYF.

The chain uses TRBV18 and TRBJ2-6, with D uncertain. The CDR3 runs to 14 residues. V dropped 3 bases and J dropped 0 bases, with 3 bases sitting between them. Germline V lookup: CDR1 KGHSH, CDR2 LQKENI. CDR3 DNA: TGTGCCAGCTCACCTAACTCTGGGGCCAACGTCCTGACTTTC. Residues: CASSPNSGANVLTF.

The chain has TRBV10-3 and TRBJ2-1; D ambiguous. The CDR3 is made up of 15 amino acids. Looked up from germline, CDR1 is ENHRY and CDR2 is SYGVKD. The V end was cut by 4 bases, the J end by 0 bases, with 10 bases between. The CDR3 protein is CAISVLSSSYNEQFF. The DNA for the CDR3 is TGTGCCATCAGTGTACTGTCCAGCTCCTACAATGAGCAGTTCTTC.

V is TRBV2 and J is TRBJ2-5; D could derive from TRBD1 or TRBD2 (5 bases each). The germline CDR1 and CDR2 sequences are SNHLY and FYNNEI. The CDR3 contains 16 residues. V lost 4 bases and J lost 3, with 18 bases in between. CDR3 DNA sequence: TGTGCCAGCAGTGCGATGGGACGCCCGGGGAAAGAGACCCAGTACTTC. Its translation is CASSAMGRPGKETQYF.

This chain joins TRBV5-6 and TRBJ1-1, with 7 bases lining up with TRBD1. This CDR3 has 15 residues. V lost 0 bases to trimming and J lost 5 bases; unmatched junction nucleotides: 7. Germline V gene data show CDR1 as SGHDT and CDR2 as YYEEEE. Here the CDR3 DNA reads TGTGCCAGCAGCTTGGTAGAGGGGGCATGGACTGAAGCTTTCTTT. It yields the protein CASSLVEGAWTEAFF.

The chain carries TRBV7-8 and TRBJ2-1; the match to TRBD1 covers 9 bases. Trimming cost V 5 bases and J 0 bases; bases outside gene matches: 17. The CDR3 covers 20 residues. Germline CDR1 and CDR2: SGHVS and FQNEAQ. This CDR3 is CASSLLGRGTGPSSYNEQFF. CDR3 sequence (DNA): TGTGCCAGCAGCCTCTTGGGACGCGGGACAGGGCCAAGCTCCTACAATGAGCAGTTCTTC.

This chain connects TRBV27 to TRBJ1-2, with D possibly being TRBD1 (6 bases). This CDR3 region has 13 residues. The germline gives CDR1 MNHEY, CDR2 SMNVEV (reference sequence). The V and J ends lost 10 bases and 6 bases respectively, with 18 bases between them. The CDR3 nucleotides read TGTGCCACACTTAATAGGGCAGGGGATGGCTACACCTTC. This encodes CATLNRAGDGYTF.

The chain joins TRBV6-1 to TRBJ2-7; D unresolved. V gave up 7 bases and J gave up 7 bases, with 14 bases separating them. CDR1 MNHNS and CDR2 SASEGT come from the germline V gene. This CDR3 is built from 12 residues. CDR3 sequence: CASIAARLEQYF. The CDR3 DNA follows: TGTGCCAGCATCGCCGCGAGGCTGGAGCAGTACTTC.

This clone came up a few times. The V call is TRBV6-1, the J call TRBJ2-3; 7 nucleotides agree with TRBD1. There are 15 residues in the CDR3. Germline V gene data show CDR1 as MNHNS and CDR2 as SASEGT. Unmatched junction bases numbered 16, after V lost 5 bases and J lost 11 bases. The CDR3 bases are TGTGCCAGCAGTCCTTCCGGGACAGCTCCCCTGGGGCAGTATTTT. It codes for CASSPSGTAPLGQYF.

This chain connects TRBV27 to TRBJ1-1, with 7 bases matching TRBD1. CDR1 and CDR2 from the germline V gene are MNHEY and SMNVEV (reference sequence). This CDR3 has 18 residues. Losses at the gene ends were 7 bases for V and 0 bases for J; bases not matched to a gene: 17. CDR3 loop: CASTSYLGAGGVNTEAFF. For the CDR3, the DNA is TGTGCCAGCACCTCTTATCTAGGGGCAGGGGGAGTGAACACTGAAGCTTTCTTT.

The CDR3 here is CASKRREQFF. CDR3 DNA: TGTGCCAGCAAAAGACGGGAGCAGTTCTTC. The chain is built from TRBV6-5 and TRBJ2-1; D is ambiguous. Germline CDR1 is MNHEY and CDR2 is SVGAGI. The V gene lost 7 bases and the J gene lost 10 bases, with 8 bases spanning the gap. The CDR3 has 10 amino acids.

This clone is classed as medium-sized. V is TRBV2 and J is TRBJ1-6; 8 bases line up with TRBD1. The germline V gene encodes CDR1 SNHLY and CDR2 FYNNEI. The CDR3 consists of 14 residues. The V gene end was trimmed by 3 bases and the J gene end by 10 bases; junction bases not matched to a gene: 5. In DNA form, the CDR3 reads TGTGCCAGCAGTGATAGGACAGGGAGCTCACCCCTCCACTTT. This encodes CASSDRTGSSPLHF.

The chain carries TRBV4-1 and TRBJ2-5; D assignment may be TRBD1 or TRBD2 (6 bases each). Germline assignment: CDR1 MGHRA and CDR2 YSYEKL. V was pared by 1 base and J by 4 bases, with 13 bases between. The CDR3 consists of 15 residues. The CDR3: CASSQVGGRSETQYF. CDR3 DNA sequence: TGCGCCAGCAGCCAAGTAGGGGGGAGGTCAGAGACCCAGTACTTC.

The chain recombines TRBV19 with TRBJ1-5; 7 bases match TRBD1. V was pared by 5 bases and J by 6 bases, with 4 bases of the junction left unmatched. The length of the CDR3 is 13 residues. CDR1 is LNHDA, CDR2 SQIVND, per germline (reference sequence). The DNA for the CDR3 is TGTGCCAGTAGTCAGACAGGGTCTCAGCCCCAGCATTTT. Residues: CASSQTGSQPQHF.

The CDR3 DNA reads TGTGCCAGCAACCGGGGGACAAAAGAGACCCAGTACTTC. Translating it yields CASNRGTKETQYF. J is TRBJ2-5 and V is TRBV13, with D tentatively TRBD1 or TRBD2 (6 bases each). The ends were cut back, 7 bases at V and 3 bases at J, with 12 bases in the middle. The CDR3 covers 13 residues. In germline, CDR1 is PRHDT, CDR2 FYEKMQ (reference sequence).

This clone was seen more than once but under ten times. V is TRBV18 and J is TRBJ2-1, with no clear D. CDR1 is KGHSH and CDR2 is LQKENI in the germline V gene. V was pared by 4 bases and J by 5 bases, with 12 bases between. The length of the CDR3 is 14 residues. The CDR3 nucleotides read TGTGCCAGCTCACTCTCGGCCGAGCACAATGAGCAGTTCTTC. Translated, it gives CASSLSAEHNEQFF.

The rearrangement links TRBV7-9 to TRBJ2-7, with D perhaps matching TRBD2 (7 bases). Germline V gene data show CDR1 as SEHNR and CDR2 as FQNEAQ (reference sequence). V was cut by 2 bases and J by 4 bases, with 15 bases left in between. This CDR3 is 15 amino acids long. CDR3 residues: CASSLRRGAGYEQYF. As DNA, the CDR3 is TGTGCCAGCAGCTTAAGACGGGGGGCGGGTTACGAGCAGTACTTC.

This chain joins TRBV5-1 and TRBJ2-2; D is unclear. The CDR3 covers 14 residues. The V gene lost 2 bases and the J gene lost 1 base, with 6 bases spanning the gap. Germline CDR1 is SGHRS and CDR2 is YFSETQ. The CDR3 loop reads CASSLGQNTGELFF. The CDR3, as DNA: TGCGCCAGCAGCTTAGGGCAGAACACCGGGGAGCTGTTTTTT.

V is TRBV5-4 and J is TRBJ2-3; D gene ambiguous. V lost 3 bases and J lost 2, with 10 bases in between. The CDR3 is made up of 14 amino acids. Germline V gene data show CDR1 as SGHNT and CDR2 as YYREEE (reference sequence). The CDR3 DNA reads TGTGCCAGCAGCTCTGGACCCGACACAGATACGCAGTATTTT. Translation: CASSSGPDTDTQYF.

This clone was detected only a few times. The J gene is TRBJ2-5, the V gene TRBV5-4, with D tentatively TRBD1 or TRBD2 (7 bases each). Germline CDR1 and CDR2: SGHNT and YYREEE (reference sequence). CDR3 length equals 14 residues. V shed 5 bases and J shed 3 bases, with 14 bases lying between them. The CDR3 is CASSAQGGEETQYF. The CDR3 DNA reads TGTGCCAGCAGTGCCCAGGGGGGGGAAGAGACCCAGTACTTC.

The chain couples TRBV28 to TRBJ1-2; the D is unclear. V was cut by 2 bases and J by 8 bases, with 9 bases left in between. This CDR3 has 12 amino acids. Germline V gives CDR1 MDHEN, CDR2 SYDVKM. DNA for the CDR3: TGTGCCAGCAGTTTACGGGGATACGGCTACACCTTC. Encoded protein: CASSLRGYGYTF.

The chain uses TRBV24-1 and TRBJ2-5, with TRBD1 matching over 9 bases. V was clipped by 4 bases and J by 2 bases; unmatched bases: 7. The CDR3 sequence is 16 residues long. Germline CDR1 reads KGHDR; CDR2 reads SFDVKD. DNA for the CDR3: TGTGCCACCAGTGACCGGACAGGGGCCGAACAAGAGACCCAGTACTTC. It codes for CATSDRTGAEQETQYF.

A few counts support this clone. J is TRBJ2-2 and V is TRBV7-8; D perhaps matches TRBD1 (6 bases). This CDR3 is built from 15 residues. With 4 bases removed from V and 4 bases from J, the gap between germline ends came to 13 bases. Germline CDR1 is SGHVS and CDR2 is FQNEAQ. CDR3 in amino acids: CASSSRQGSTGELFF. The CDR3 DNA reads TGTGCCAGCAGCTCCCGTCAGGGGAGCACCGGGGAGCTGTTTTTT. The full variable domain, its missing parts supplied by reference TRBV7-8 and TRBJ2-2, is GAGVSQSPRYKVAKRGQDVALRCDPISGHVSLFWYQQALGQGPEFLTYFQNEAQLDKSGLPSDRFFAERPEGSVSTLKIQRTQQEDSAVYLCASSSRQGSTGELFFGEGSRLTVL.

This clone has just one count. The chain uses TRBV6-5 and TRBJ2-3; D unclear. CDR3 length: 13 amino acids. Germline loops: CDR1 MNHEY, CDR2 SVGAGI. V was shortened by 10 bases and J by 0 bases, with 11 bases between the two germline ends. CDR3 loop: CATRPSSTDTQYF. CDR3 DNA sequence: TGTGCCACTCGTCCCTCTAGCACAGATACGCAGTATTTT.

This clone was counted a single time. The CDR3 coding sequence is TGTGCCTGGAGTCGGGTCCAGGAGCAGTACTTC. It is translated as CAWSRVQEQYF. The genes are TRBV30 and TRBJ2-7, with unresolved D. With 2 bases removed from V and 7 bases from J, the gap between germline ends came to 9 bases. The CDR3 has 11 amino acids. Germline V gene lookup returns CDR1 GTSNPN and CDR2 SVGIG (reference sequence).